The next 28 T cell receptor beta chains were all read from a single sample in a study of shared clonotypes between healthy human individuals. Measured with immunoSEQ multiplex PCR; TCRdb has only the in-frame clones, and not every one. The sample shows some 1.5 million clones, about 96% of them seen only once. Sequencing used naive CD4+ T cells sorted from blood. The subset denotes: CD45RA+ positively selected. These receptors were collected from a young man in good health.

This clone has a single count. Here the CDR3 DNA reads TGTGCCAGCAGCCTGGGGACTAGCGGAGCGGGGAGAGAGACCCAGTACTTC. Translation: CASSLGTSGAGRETQYF. The V call is TRBV14, the J call TRBJ2-5; 11 nucleotides align to TRBD2. The CDR3 covers 17 residues. Germline V CDR1 and CDR2: SGHDN, FVKESK. The V and J ends lost 4 bases and 4 bases, in that order; junction bases with no gene match: 11. Complete variable domain (other parts from reference TRBV14 and TRBJ2-5): EAGVTQFPSHSVIEKGQTVTLRCDPISGHDNLYWYRRVMGKEIKFLLHFVKESKQDESGMPNNRFLAERTGGTYSTLKVQPAELEDSGVYFCASSLGTSGAGRETQYFGPGTRLLVL.

The J gene is TRBJ2-2, the V gene TRBV4-3, with TRBD1 matching over 8 bases. Germline CDR1 is LGHNA and CDR2 is YSLEER. Trimming cost V 0 bases and J 0 bases; bases outside gene matches: 6. This CDR3 contains 18 residues. The CDR3 reads CASSQDSGGSANTGELFF. CDR3 nucleotides: TGCGCCAGCAGCCAAGATTCAGGGGGCAGCGCGAACACCGGGGAGCTGTTTTTT.

This clone was recorded once. As DNA, the CDR3 is TGTGCCAGCAGTGAGGCCCGGTTCGCCTACGAGCAGTACTTC. Translation gives CASSEARFAYEQYF. V usage is TRBV25-1 and J usage is TRBJ2-7, with D hard to call. This CDR3 is built from 14 residues. V lost 3 bases and J 2 bases, leaving 11 bases between the germline ends. Germline V lookup: CDR1 MGHDK, CDR2 SYGVNS.

The chain carries TRBV5-1 and TRBJ2-6; D call uncertain. CDR1 SGHRS and CDR2 YFSETQ come from the germline V gene. V was cut by 3 bases and J by 1 base, with 8 bases left in between. The CDR3 is 15 residues long. CDR3 amino acids: CASSSGLSGANVLTF. As DNA, the CDR3 is TGCGCCAGCAGCTCGGGTTTATCTGGGGCCAACGTCCTGACTTTC.

V usage is TRBV14 and J usage is TRBJ2-5, with D unresolved. Germline assignment: CDR1 SGHDN and CDR2 FVKESK. With 3 bases removed from V and 2 bases from J, the gap between germline ends came to 13 bases. CDR3 length equals 15 residues. CDR3 loop: CASSQGRWLQETQYF. The CDR3, as DNA: TGTGCCAGCAGCCAGGGTCGGTGGTTACAAGAGACCCAGTACTTC. Using reference TRBV14 and TRBJ2-5 for the parts outside the CDR3, the full variable domain is EAGVTQFPSHSVIEKGQTVTLRCDPISGHDNLYWYRRVMGKEIKFLLHFVKESKQDESGMPNNRFLAERTGGTYSTLKVQPAELEDSGVYFCASSQGRWLQETQYFGPGTRLLVL.

The V and J genes are TRBV27 and TRBJ2-7; TRBD1 matches at 9 bases. CDR1 is MNHEY, CDR2 SMNVEV, per germline (reference sequence). After removal of 4 bases from V and 4 bases from J, the junction contained 8 bases not matched to a gene. This CDR3 contains 15 residues. The DNA of the CDR3 is TGTGCCAGCAGTTCGGACAGGGGATGGGAATACGAGCAGTACTTC. This sequence encodes CASSSDRGWEYEQYF.

The chain uses TRBV27 and TRBJ1-1, with TRBD1 identical over 9 bases. CDR1 MNHEY and CDR2 SMNVEV come from the germline V gene (reference sequence). J gave up 3 bases and V 10 bases, and 12 bases lay outside the gene matches. The CDR3 has 15 residues. The CDR3 region has the DNA TGTGCCACCCATCCGGGGACAGGGCGGGACACTGAAGCTTTCTTT. Amino acid sequence: CATHPGTGRDTEAFF.

This clone was detected once. The V and J genes are TRBV5-4 and TRBJ2-1, with 11 bases aligning to TRBD2. CDR1 is SGHNT and CDR2 is YYREEE in the germline V gene (reference sequence). V lost 2 bases to trimming and J lost 7 bases; unmatched junction nucleotides: 5. The CDR3 spans 15 residues. Here the CDR3 reads CASSFSSGRGNEQFF. CDR3 sequence (DNA): TGTGCCAGCAGCTTTAGTAGCGGGAGGGGTAATGAGCAGTTCTTC.

This sequence joins TRBV11-2 and TRBJ2-7, with TRBD1 matching 7 bases. The CDR3 sequence is 15 residues long. Germline V CDR1 and CDR2: SGHAT, FQNNGV. V shed 5 bases, J shed 9 bases, and the junction held 16 bases outside the gene matches. CDR3: CASSLSTGIPSGQYF. CDR3 DNA: TGTGCCAGCAGCCTCTCGACAGGGATCCCGTCGGGGCAGTACTTC.

The chain employs TRBV19 and TRBJ2-1; TRBD2 aligns across 9 bases. The CDR3 length is 15 residues. CDR1 is LNHDA, CDR2 SQIVND, per germline (reference sequence). Trimming took 5 bases from V and 6 from J; bases not matched to a gene: 8. CDR3 bases: TGTGCCAGTAGTCCTAGCGGGATTAGGGTCAATGAGCAGTTCTTC. Protein sequence: CASSPSGIRVNEQFF. Using reference TRBV19 and TRBJ2-1 for the parts outside the CDR3, the full variable domain is DGGITQSPKYLFRKEGQNVTLSCEQNLNHDAMYWYRQDPGQGLRLIYYSQIVNDFQKGDIAEGYSVSREKKESFPLTVTSAQKNPTAFYLCASSPSGIRVNEQFFGPGTRLTVL.

The gene calls are TRBV9 and TRBJ2-1; 7 positions agree with TRBD1. Per the germline V gene, CDR1 is SGDLS and CDR2 is YYNGEE. V lost 4 bases and J lost 6; bases outside the gene matches: 10. CDR3 length equals 15 residues. This chain's CDR3 is CASSPNRDSSNEQFF. The CDR3 coding sequence is TGTGCCAGCAGCCCGAACCGGGACAGCTCCAATGAGCAGTTCTTC.

The chain employs TRBV7-6 and TRBJ2-5, with D possibly TRBD2 on 5 matching bases. Germline V gene data show CDR1 as SGHVS and CDR2 as FNYEAQ. The V end was cut by 5 bases, the J end by 4 bases, with 11 bases between. The CDR3 runs 13 residues. The CDR3 bases are TGTGCCAGCAGCCGAGGGAATCGAGAGACCCAGTACTTC. The encoded protein is CASSRGNRETQYF. The variable domain in full, completed from reference TRBV7-6 and TRBJ2-5, reads GAGVSQSPRYKVTKRGQDVALRCDPISGHVSLYWYRQALGQGPEFLTYFNYEAQQDKSGLPNDRFSAERPEGSISTLTIQRTEQRDSAMYRCASSRGNRETQYFGPGTRLLVL.

V and J are TRBV28 and TRBJ2-3, with a weak D call TRBD2 (5 bases). Trimming removed 6 bases at V and 3 bases at J, with 13 bases between. Germline V CDR1 and CDR2: MDHEN, SYDVKM. CDR3 length: 14 residues. DNA for the CDR3: TGTGCCAGCAGATACCACTCGGGAACAGATACGCAGTATTTT. This sequence encodes CASRYHSGTDTQYF.

In DNA, the CDR3 is TGTGCCAGTTCCCAGTTGAACACTGAAGCTTTCTTT. Protein: CASSQLNTEAFF. This chain connects TRBV19 to TRBJ1-1; unclear D gene. The V gene lost 8 bases and the J gene lost 0 bases, with 7 bases spanning the gap. Germline CDR1 and CDR2: LNHDA and SQIVND (reference sequence). The length of the CDR3 is 12 residues.

The rearrangement links TRBV28 to TRBJ1-1, with a tentative D call TRBD1 (5 bases). The CDR3 loop spans 15 amino acids. The germline V gene has CDR1 MDHEN and CDR2 SYDVKM. V lost 0 bases to trimming and J lost 4 bases, with 12 bases between them. CDR3 amino acids: CASSLWSGGFTEAFF. CDR3 in DNA: TGTGCCAGCAGTTTATGGTCGGGGGGGTTCACTGAAGCTTTCTTT.

In this sample, this clone turned up many times. This chain connects TRBV7-9 to TRBJ2-1; 8 nucleotides match TRBD1. CDR3 size: 15 residues. Germline V CDR1 and CDR2: SEHNR, FQNEAQ (reference sequence). J was trimmed by 6 bases and V by 5 bases; bases with no gene match: 9. The CDR3 DNA reads TGTGCCAGCAGCCGAGGACAGGGAGACGTCAATGAGCAGTTCTTC. It translates to CASSRGQGDVNEQFF.

V gene TRBV5-4 combines with J gene TRBJ1-1, with D perhaps TRBD1 (5 bases). V was pared by 4 bases and J by 6 bases, with 7 bases between. Germline assignment: CDR1 SGHNT and CDR2 YYREEE (reference sequence). CDR3 length: 11 residues. CDR3 sequence reads: CASSGTAEAFF. The CDR3, as DNA: TGTGCCAGCAGCGGGACCGCTGAAGCTTTCTTT.

This clone was counted a few times. V gene TRBV6-1 combines with J gene TRBJ1-3; D unresolved. The length of the CDR3 is 13 residues. Germline CDR1 and CDR2: MNHNS and SASEGT. With 4 bases removed from V and 3 bases from J, the gap between germline ends came to 7 bases. In DNA form, the CDR3 reads TGTGCCAGCAGTGTAGAAGGTGGAAACACCATATATTTT. Protein: CASSVEGGNTIYF.

The chain has TRBV7-8 and TRBJ1-3; D is undetermined. CDR3 length equals 13 residues. V lost 5 bases to trimming and J lost 4 bases, with 9 bases between them. The germline gives CDR1 SGHVS, CDR2 FQNEAQ. CDR3 sequence: CASSADLGNTIYF. The CDR3 DNA reads TGTGCCAGCAGCGCAGATCTAGGAAACACCATATATTTT.

V and J are TRBV19 and TRBJ2-2; D uncertain. CDR1 is LNHDA and CDR2 is SQIVND in the germline V gene (reference sequence). V lost 5 bases and J lost 3, with 13 bases in between. The CDR3 loop spans 15 amino acids. CDR3 sequence: CASSGRRQYTGELFF. In DNA, the CDR3 is TGTGCCAGTAGTGGGCGGAGACAATACACCGGGGAGCTGTTTTTT.

The chain employs TRBV4-1 and TRBJ2-7; D uncertain. V was pared by 2 bases and J by 4 bases, with 15 bases between. The CDR3 covers 15 residues. Germline assignment: CDR1 MGHRA and CDR2 YSYEKL. CDR3 region: CASSQILAKPYEQYF. In DNA form, the CDR3 reads TGCGCCAGCAGCCAAATTTTAGCAAAACCATACGAGCAGTACTTC.

V and J are TRBV2 and TRBJ2-3, with 9 bases matching TRBD1. Germline CDR1 and CDR2: SNHLY and FYNNEI. The CDR3 extends over 16 amino acids. The V gene end was trimmed by 5 bases and the J gene end by 0 bases; junction bases not matched to a gene: 6. CDR3 DNA: TGTGCCAGCAGTCAGCCGGGACAGGGAAGCACAGATACGCAGTATTTT. Translating it yields CASSQPGQGSTDTQYF.

CDR3 DNA: TGTGCCAGTAGGCGGGGGGACAGGACCTACTCTGGGGCCAACGTCCTGACTTTC. As protein: CASRRGDRTYSGANVLTF. The rearrangement links TRBV19 to TRBJ2-6; D possibly uses TRBD1 or TRBD2 (8 bases each). CDR1 and CDR2 (germline): LNHDA, SQIVND (reference sequence). The CDR3 runs 18 residues. The V gene lost 6 bases and the J gene lost 0 bases, with 18 bases spanning the gap.

The chain has TRBV9 and TRBJ2-1; D gene ambiguous. Per the germline V gene, CDR1 is SGDLS and CDR2 is YYNGEE. The CDR3 covers 15 residues. V dropped 0 bases and J dropped 0 bases, with 7 bases sitting between them. The CDR3 sequence: CASSVETSSYNEQFF. The CDR3 DNA sequence: TGTGCCAGCAGCGTAGAGACAAGCTCCTACAATGAGCAGTTCTTC.

The chain employs TRBV6-1 and TRBJ2-4; 7 bases agree with TRBD2. Looked up from germline, CDR1 is MNHNS and CDR2 is SASEGT. This CDR3 has 12 amino acids. V was pared by 7 bases and J by 9 bases, with 6 bases of the junction left unmatched. CDR3 nucleotides: TGTGCCAGCATGGGGGGGGGACGCATTCAGTACTTC. It is translated as CASMGGGRIQYF.

The chain joins TRBV29-1 to TRBJ2-7; D is perhaps TRBD2 (7 bases). The CDR3 is 15 residues long. In germline, CDR1 is SQVTM, CDR2 ANQGSEA. Trimming removed 5 bases from V and 0 bases from J, with 17 bases in between. DNA for the CDR3: TGCAGCGTTTCGGGGGGCAGGGGCCTCTCCTACGAGCAGTACTTC. It is translated as CSVSGGRGLSYEQYF.

This clone was counted once. The same CDR3 arises from other DNA sequences in this sample as well. The chain is built from TRBV10-3 and TRBJ2-3, with D tentatively TRBD2 (6 bases). Germline V gene data show CDR1 as ENHRY and CDR2 as SYGVKD. Trimming left V 6 bases short and J 0 bases short, with 10 bases between. The CDR3 has 14 residues. The CDR3 region is CAISVSGSTDTQYF. Written as DNA, the CDR3 is TGTGCCATCAGCGTTAGCGGTAGCACAGATACGCAGTATTTT.

The chain combines TRBV28 with TRBJ2-7; TRBD1 matches 9 bases. Trimming removed 7 bases from V and 2 bases from J; junction bases left unmatched: 9. Per the germline V gene, CDR1 is MDHEN and CDR2 is SYDVKM. The CDR3 is 15 amino acids. The CDR3 loop reads CASTTPTGGAYEQYF. In nucleotides, the CDR3 is TGTGCCAGCACTACCCCGACAGGGGGGGCCTACGAGCAGTACTTC.